Presented here are 15 T cell receptor beta chains from one specimen sequenced in a study of CD8+ T cells in alopecia areata. Investigators isolated RNA and reverse transcribed it into cDNA to act as the sequencing template. The method was immunoSEQ multiplex PCR; TCRdb's version includes in-frame clones alone and lacks a portion of them. This table holds about 90,000 clones, about 40% found once. Treatment described: oral pan-JAK inhibitor, 5-10 mg twice daily. Material: CD8+ T cells sorted from blood, obtained at week 24, from a patient treated with tofacitinib. Receptors were obtained from a human donor with alopecia areata.

The V call is TRBV10-2, the J call TRBJ2-2, with D possibly being TRBD1 or TRBD2 (5 bases each). The V gene's germline CDR1 is WSHSY and CDR2 SAAADI. CDR3 length: 15 amino acids. V shed 10 bases and J shed 5 bases, with 20 bases lying between them. The CDR3, as DNA: TGCGCCATCCGTCTTGGGCTATGGGGGACCGGGGAGCTGTTTTTT. Its translation is CAIRLGLWGTGELFF.

The chain recombines TRBV29-1 with TRBJ2-7; the D gene is possibly TRBD2 (6 bases). The CDR3 sequence is 15 residues long. Germline loops: CDR1 SQVTM, CDR2 ANQGSEA. The V gene lost 4 bases and the J gene lost 2 bases, with 18 bases spanning the gap. In DNA form, the CDR3 reads TGCAGCGTTGCTGGGGGGACTGCCCCCACCTACGAGCAGTACTTC. Translating gives CSVAGGTAPTYEQYF.

This sequence joins TRBV6-5 and TRBJ1-2, with D perhaps matching TRBD1 (6 bases). The germline V gene has CDR1 MNHEY and CDR2 SVGAGI. This CDR3 region has 16 residues. Trimming cost V 0 bases and J 3 bases, with 14 bases left between them. Here the CDR3 DNA reads TGTGCCAGCAGTTACTCGAAGGTGGACAGCTACTATGGCTACACCTTC. Translation gives CASSYSKVDSYYGYTF.

The chain carries TRBV11-1 and TRBJ2-5; no firm D call. The CDR3 is made up of 11 amino acids. V was shortened by 1 base and J by 13 bases, with 10 bases between the two germline ends. CDR1 is SGHAT and CDR2 is FQDESV in the germline V gene (reference sequence). The CDR3 DNA reads TGTGCCAGCAGCTTAGGACCCTTTCGGTACTTC. Protein: CASSLGPFRYF.

This clone has more than one count but fewer than ten. V gene TRBV27 combines with J gene TRBJ1-5, with 8 bases fitting TRBD1. J lost 3 bases, V lost 4 bases, and 11 bases had no gene match. The CDR3 spans 17 residues. Germline values: CDR1 MNHEY, CDR2 SMNVEV (reference sequence). The CDR3 DNA is TGTGCCAGCAGTTCTTACTCAGGGGGCCATAACAATCAGCCCCAGCATTTT. Protein product: CASSSYSGGHNNQPQHF.

The gene calls are TRBV11-2 and TRBJ2-5; no clear D. The V gene lost 5 bases and the J gene lost 4 bases, with 20 bases spanning the gap. Per germline, CDR1 SGHAT and CDR2 FQNNGV. The CDR3 is 16 residues long. The CDR3 loop reads CASSPRQLDRIETQYF. The CDR3 DNA reads TGTGCCAGCAGCCCCAGACAATTAGACCGGATAGAGACCCAGTACTTC.

In this sample, this clone turned up many times. The chain has TRBV6-1 and TRBJ2-5; D is undetermined. The germline V and J ends were trimmed by 3 bases and 5 bases, with 10 bases remaining between them. The germline V gene has CDR1 MNHNS and CDR2 SASEGT. The CDR3 extends over 13 amino acids. The DNA for the CDR3 is TGTGCCAGCAGTGACCTAGTTGAGGAGACCCAGTACTTC. This sequence encodes CASSDLVEETQYF.

This clone was found a few times. The chain carries TRBV29-1 and TRBJ2-7; TRBD2 might be the D (6 bases). Germline V CDR1 and CDR2: SQVTM, ANQGSEA. V lost 4 bases and J lost 2, with 9 bases in between. The CDR3 covers 12 residues. CDR3 in DNA: TGCAGCGTTGGCGGGAAAACCTACGAGCAGTACTTC. As protein: CSVGGKTYEQYF.

J is TRBJ1-2 and V is TRBV6-5, with D hard to call. The CDR3 runs 15 residues. Trimming took off 6 bases at V and 0 bases at J, with 14 bases between the two ends. Germline-derived CDR1 and CDR2 are MNHEY and SVGAGI. This CDR3 is CASSPSDTANYGYTF. CDR3 DNA: TGTGCCAGCAGCCCCTCAGACACGGCTAACTATGGCTACACCTTC.

This clone has only a few counts. The chain links TRBV30 to TRBJ2-1; possibly TRBD1 for D (6 bases). The CDR3 is 12 residues long. Trimming pared 1 base from V and 7 bases from J, leaving 8 bases between. Germline V gene sequence: CDR1 GTSNPN, CDR2 SVGIG (reference sequence). As DNA, the CDR3 is TGTGCCTGGAGTGGGGGGCGGAATGAGCAGTTCTTC. It yields the protein CAWSGGRNEQFF.

The genes are TRBV5-1 and TRBJ2-1; 8 bases line up with TRBD2. The CDR3 totals 17 residues. V dropped 0 bases and J dropped 2; count of bases not matched to a gene: 7. Per germline, CDR1 SGHRS and CDR2 YFSETQ. The CDR3 coding sequence is TGCGCCAGCAGCTTGGCCATACTAGCGGTTGCCTACAATGAGCAGTTCTTC. Translating it yields CASSLAILAVAYNEQFF. Supplemented by reference TRBV5-1 and TRBJ2-1, the full variable domain reads KAGVTQTPRYLIKTRGQQVTLSCSPISGHRSVSWYQQTPGQGLQFLFEYFSETQRNKGNFPGRFSGRQFSNSRSEMNVSTLELGDSALYLCASSLAILAVAYNEQFFGPGTRLTVL.

The rearrangement uses TRBV4-1 and TRBJ2-3; D unresolved. The CDR3 totals 15 residues. V lost 0 bases to trimming and J lost 5 bases, with 12 bases between them. The germline V gene encodes CDR1 MGHRA and CDR2 YSYEKL. This CDR3 is CASSQDPQLRDTQYF. CDR3 nucleotides: TGCGCCAGCAGCCAAGACCCCCAGCTCAGAGATACGCAGTATTTT.

The gene calls are TRBV10-3 and TRBJ2-7; 13 bases agree with TRBD2. The CDR3 consists of 19 residues. Germline assignment: CDR1 ENHRY and CDR2 SYGVKD. Trimming removed 4 bases from V and 0 bases from J; junction bases left unmatched: 12. The CDR3 DNA follows: TGTGCCATCAGTGGGTGGCGGACTAGCGGGGGAGTCAGCTCCTACGAGCAGTACTTC. Translated: CAISGWRTSGGVSSYEQYF.

In its sample, this clone was seen a few times. The gene calls are TRBV27 and TRBJ2-7; D tentatively reads TRBD1 or TRBD2 (5 bases each). V gave up 5 bases and J gave up 0 bases, with 17 bases separating them. Germline V gives CDR1 MNHEY, CDR2 SMNVEV (reference sequence). This CDR3 is 16 amino acids long. In DNA, the CDR3 is TGTGCCAGCAGTCTCCGTGGGACGGGGAGCTCCTACGAGCAGTACTTC. This codes for CASSLRGTGSSYEQYF.

This clone was counted between two and nine times. The chain joins TRBV29-1 to TRBJ2-6; 11 bases agree with TRBD1. This CDR3 is 21 amino acids long. Germline CDR1 reads SQVTM; CDR2 reads ANQGSEA. J gave up 0 bases and V 5 bases, and 18 bases lay outside the gene matches. CDR3 sequence: CSVRIRRQAGTGGSGANVLTF. CDR3 bases: TGCAGCGTTCGGATCCGACGCCAAGCCGGGACAGGGGGCTCTGGGGCCAACGTCCTGACTTTC.